The source of this TCR beta chain is a study of radiotherapy plus CTLA-4 blockade in lung cancer. With V trimmed by 3 bases and J by 4 bases, 8 bases remained unmatched. Germline values: CDR1 SNHLY, CDR2 FYNNEI. The CDR3 sequence is 16 residues long. Sequencing was performed with immunoSEQ multiplex PCR; in TCRdb, only in-frame clones are kept and a portion is missing. The sample lists 95,000 to 150,000 clones; about nine tenths were seen once. Study outcomes and limitations: Blood saw expansion of tumor-derived TCR clones after radiotherapy plus ipilimumab. Increased serum interferon-beta after radiation also reportedly predicted response strongly.

Regarding this clone: The antigen remains undetermined.

The V and J genes are TRBV2 and TRBJ2-4; 8 bases agree with TRBD2. The specimen comprised peripheral blood, sampled from a patient treated with radiotherapy plus ipilimumab. The sequence was collected from a human donor with non-small cell lung cancer that progressed on radiotherapy plus ipilimumab. CDR3 in amino acids: CASSDRGLERKNIQYF. Written as DNA, the CDR3 is TGTGCCAGCAGTGACCGGGGACTAGAGCGGAAAAACATTCAGTACTTC.